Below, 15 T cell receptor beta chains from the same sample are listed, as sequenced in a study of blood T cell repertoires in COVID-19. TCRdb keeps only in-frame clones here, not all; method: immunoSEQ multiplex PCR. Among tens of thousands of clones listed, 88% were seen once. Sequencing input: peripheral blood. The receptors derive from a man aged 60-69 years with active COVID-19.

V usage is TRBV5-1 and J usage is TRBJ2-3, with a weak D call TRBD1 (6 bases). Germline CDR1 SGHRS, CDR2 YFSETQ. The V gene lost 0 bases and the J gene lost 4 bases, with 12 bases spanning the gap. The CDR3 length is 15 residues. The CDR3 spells CASSLEGHPADTQYF. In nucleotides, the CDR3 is TGCGCCAGCAGCTTGGAGGGACACCCAGCAGATACGCAGTATTTT.

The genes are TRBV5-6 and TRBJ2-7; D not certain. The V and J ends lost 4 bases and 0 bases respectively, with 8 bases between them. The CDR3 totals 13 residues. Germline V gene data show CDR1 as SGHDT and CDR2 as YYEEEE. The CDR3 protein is CASSLGSSYEQYF. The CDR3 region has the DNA TGTGCCAGCAGCCTGGGTAGCTCCTACGAGCAGTACTTC.

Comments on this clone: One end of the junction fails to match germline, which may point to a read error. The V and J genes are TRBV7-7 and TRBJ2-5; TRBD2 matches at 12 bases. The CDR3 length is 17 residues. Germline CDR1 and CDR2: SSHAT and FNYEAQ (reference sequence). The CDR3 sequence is CASSLSRLAGAQETQYF. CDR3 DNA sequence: TGTGCTAGCAGCTTATCTCGACTAGCGGGAGCCCAAGAGACCCAGTACTTC.

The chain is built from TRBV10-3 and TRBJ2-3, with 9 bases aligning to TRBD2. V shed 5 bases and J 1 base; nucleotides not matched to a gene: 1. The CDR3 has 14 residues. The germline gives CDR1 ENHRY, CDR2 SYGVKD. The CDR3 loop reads CAISRLAGTDTQYF. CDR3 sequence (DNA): TGTGCCATCAGTAGACTAGCGGGCACAGATACGCAGTATTTT.

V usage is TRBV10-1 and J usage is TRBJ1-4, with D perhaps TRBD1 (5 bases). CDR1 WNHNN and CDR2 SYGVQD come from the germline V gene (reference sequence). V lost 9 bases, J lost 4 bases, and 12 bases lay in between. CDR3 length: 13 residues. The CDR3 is CASIRGSNEKLFF. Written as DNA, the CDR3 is TGCGCCAGTATCCGGGGGAGTAATGAAAAACTGTTTTTT.

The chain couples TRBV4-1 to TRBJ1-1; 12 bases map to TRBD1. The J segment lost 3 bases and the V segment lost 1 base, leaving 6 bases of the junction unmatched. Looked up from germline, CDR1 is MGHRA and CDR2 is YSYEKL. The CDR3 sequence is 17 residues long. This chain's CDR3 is CASSQVPGQGADTEAFF. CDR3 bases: TGCGCCAGCAGCCAAGTCCCGGGACAGGGGGCGGACACTGAAGCTTTCTTT.

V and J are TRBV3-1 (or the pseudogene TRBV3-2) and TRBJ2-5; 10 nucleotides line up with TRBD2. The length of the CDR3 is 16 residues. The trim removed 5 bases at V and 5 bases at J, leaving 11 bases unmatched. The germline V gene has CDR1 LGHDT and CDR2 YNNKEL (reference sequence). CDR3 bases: TGTGCCAGCAGCTCAACTAGGCGGACTAGCGGCGAGACCCAGTACTTC. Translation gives CASSSTRRTSGETQYF.

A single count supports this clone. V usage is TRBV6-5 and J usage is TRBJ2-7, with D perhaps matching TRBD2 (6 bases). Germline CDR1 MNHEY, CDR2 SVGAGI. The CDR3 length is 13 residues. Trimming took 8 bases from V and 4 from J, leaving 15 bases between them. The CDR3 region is CASGPSGSYEQYF. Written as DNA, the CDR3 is TGTGCCAGCGGTCCAAGCGGGTCTTACGAGCAGTACTTC.

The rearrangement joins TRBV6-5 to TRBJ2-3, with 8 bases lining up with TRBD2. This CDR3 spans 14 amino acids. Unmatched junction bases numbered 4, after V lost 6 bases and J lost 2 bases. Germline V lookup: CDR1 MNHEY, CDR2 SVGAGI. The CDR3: CASRVRGATDTQYF. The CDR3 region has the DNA TGTGCCAGCAGGGTGCGGGGGGCCACAGATACGCAGTATTTT.

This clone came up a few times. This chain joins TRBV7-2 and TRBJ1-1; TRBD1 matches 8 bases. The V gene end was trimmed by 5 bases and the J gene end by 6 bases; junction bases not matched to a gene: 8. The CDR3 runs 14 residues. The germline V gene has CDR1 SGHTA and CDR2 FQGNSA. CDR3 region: CASSQQGGRAEAFF. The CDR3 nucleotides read TGTGCCAGCAGCCAACAGGGGGGCCGTGCTGAAGCTTTCTTT.

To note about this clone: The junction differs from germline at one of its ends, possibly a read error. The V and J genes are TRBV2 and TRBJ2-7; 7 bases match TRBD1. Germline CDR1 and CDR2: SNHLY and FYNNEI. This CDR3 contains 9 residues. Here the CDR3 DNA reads TGTGCCGGGGACAGACCATTGTCCTTC. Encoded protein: CAGDRPLSF.

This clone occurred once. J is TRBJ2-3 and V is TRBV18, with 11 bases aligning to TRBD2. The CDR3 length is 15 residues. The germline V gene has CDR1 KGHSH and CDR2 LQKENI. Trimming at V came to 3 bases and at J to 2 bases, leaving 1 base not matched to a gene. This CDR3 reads CASSPTSGNTDTQYF. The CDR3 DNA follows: TGTGCCAGCTCACCGACTAGCGGGAACACAGATACGCAGTATTTT.

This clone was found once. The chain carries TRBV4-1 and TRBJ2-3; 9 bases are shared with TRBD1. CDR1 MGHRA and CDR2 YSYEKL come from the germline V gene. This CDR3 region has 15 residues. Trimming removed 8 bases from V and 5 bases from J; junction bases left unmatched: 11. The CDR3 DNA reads TGCGCCAGCGGGGCACAGGGACAGGGAAGAGATACGCAGTATTTT. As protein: CASGAQGQGRDTQYF.

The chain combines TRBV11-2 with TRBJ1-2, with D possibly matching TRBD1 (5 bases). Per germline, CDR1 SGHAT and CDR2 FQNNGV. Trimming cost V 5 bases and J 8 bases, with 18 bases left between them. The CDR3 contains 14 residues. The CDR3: CASSPGTRPRGYTF. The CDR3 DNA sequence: TGTGCCAGCAGCCCCGGGACTCGACCTAGGGGCTACACCTTC. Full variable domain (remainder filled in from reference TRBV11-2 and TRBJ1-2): EAGVAQSPRYKIIEKRQSVAFWCNPISGHATLYWYQQILGQGPKLLIQFQNNGVVDDSQLPKDRFSAERLKGVDSTLKIQPAKLEDSAVYLCASSPGTRPRGYTFGSGTRLTVV.

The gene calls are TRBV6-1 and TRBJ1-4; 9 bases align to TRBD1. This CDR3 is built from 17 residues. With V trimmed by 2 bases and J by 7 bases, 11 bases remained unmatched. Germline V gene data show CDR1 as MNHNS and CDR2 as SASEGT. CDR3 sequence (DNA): TGTGCCAGCAGTGAACGGGGGTCGGGACAGGGTAGTGAAAAACTGTTTTTT. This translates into CASSERGSGQGSEKLFF.